The source of this T cell receptor beta chain is a study of blood T cell repertoires in COVID-19. TCRdb's copy holds only in-frame clones and misses some; the assay was immunoSEQ multiplex PCR. This table has about 88,000 clones, more than 85% appearing once. The CDR3 covers 14 residues. The germline V gene encodes CDR1 SGHRS and CDR2 YFSETQ. After removal of 4 bases from V and 7 bases from J, the junction contained 5 bases not matched to a gene. The TCR sequence derives from a man aged 55-75 years with acute or convalescent COVID-19. The chain joins TRBV5-1 to TRBJ2-2, with 9 bases identical to TRBD1. Sequencing was performed on peripheral blood. CDR3 residues: CASSIQGANGELFF. As DNA, the CDR3 is TGCGCCAGCAGCATACAGGGGGCTAACGGGGAGCTGTTTTTT.